This T cell receptor beta chain was sequenced during a study of technical replicates of blood from a few donors. The germline gives CDR1 DFQATT, CDR2 SNEGSKA (reference sequence). CDR3 length: 11 residues. V lost 5 bases and J lost 6; bases outside the gene matches: 4. The assay was immunoSEQ multiplex PCR, and TCRdb's table has in-frame clones only and misses some. The sample shows some 66,000 clones, 95% to 98% of them seen only once. This clonotype originated in a human donor in good health. What was sequenced was T cells isolated from PBMCs. The chain joins TRBV20-1 to TRBJ2-7; 7 bases map to TRBD2. This chain's CDR3 is CSAAGATEQYF. CDR3 bases: TGCAGTGCTGCGGGAGCCACCGAGCAGTACTTC.